This TCR beta chain was recovered during a study of T cells in Graves' hyperthyroidism and ophthalmopathy. General study results and limits: Ophthalmopathy, which appeared later, was predicted by the model a median around 6.5 months before onset.

The study left out patients who had uncontrolled infection, other autoimmune disease, pregnancy or lactation. Each diagnosis was grounded in clinical symptoms, serum thyroxine and TRAb, thyroid ultrasound, and orbital computed tomography. RNA transcripts provided the source from which TCR beta CDR3 regions were amplified. HTBI primers drove first-round RT-PCR of the TCR CDR3. TCRdb itself ran the multiplex PCR reads through MiXCR, one entry per CDR3 protein. The profile shows some 150,000 distinct CDR3 sequences, roughly 23% of them singletons. This CDR3 comprises 17 residues. Germline CDR1 reads MDHEN; CDR2 reads SYDVKM. V lost 5 bases, J lost 2 bases, and 6 bases stayed unmatched. The sample holds many counts of this clonotype. As yet, its antigen is unknown.

The sample consisted of blood. The J gene is TRBJ2-4, the V gene TRBV28; 13 nucleotides match TRBD2. The source is a woman in her fifties or sixties with Graves' hyperthyroidism that later progressed to Graves' ophthalmopathy. The CDR3 DNA reads TGTGCCAGCAGTAGGACTAGCGGGAGAGGAACCAAAAACATTCAGTACTTC. This encodes CASSRTSGRGTKNIQYF.